This TCR beta chain stems from a study of blood T cell repertoires in COVID-19. Repertoires were generated with immunoSEQ multiplex PCR, while TCRdb's copy carries only in-frame clones and drops some. The top ten clones hold 14% to 15% of a sample with some 230,000 clones, almost 85% of them seen once. Residents of approximately 25 US areas, aged roughly 18 to 89 years, made up the participants. This clone came up once. The TCR comes from a man aged 40-50 years who had recovered from COVID-19. The sample comprised PBMCs or T cells enriched from blood (not recorded which).

The CDR3 bases are TGTGCCAGCAGCCCCTGGACTGGCGGGGAGCTGTTTTTT. This encodes CASSPWTGGELFF. The chain is built from TRBV7-2 and TRBJ2-2, with a possible D match to TRBD2 (5 bases). Germline V CDR1 and CDR2: SGHTA, FQGNSA. V lost 5 bases to trimming and J lost 7 bases, with 11 bases between them. There are 13 residues in the CDR3. The whole variable domain, remainder taken from reference TRBV7-2 and TRBJ2-2, is GAGVSQSPSNKVTEKGKDVELRCDPISGHTALYWYRQSLGQGLEFLIYFQGNSAPDKSGLPSDRFSAERTGGSVSTLTIQRTQQEDSAVYLCASSPWTGGELFFGEGSRLTVL.